The rows below give T cell receptor beta chains drawn from one sample of a study of tumor-infiltrating lymphocytes in primary liver carcinoma. Each CDR3 protein gets one entry after TCRdb re-called the multiplex PCR reads with MiXCR. The sample shows tens of thousands of distinct CDR3 sequences, 72% of them seen only once. The sample comprised liver tumor tissue from sampling region 1. Receptor source: a man aged 35 to 55 with primary liver carcinoma and hepatitis B virus infection. Each CDR3 is given with its conserved first and last residue. Each record gives: CDR3 DNA, CDR3 protein, clone size, J gene, D gene, V gene. The D gene is left open where the match is weak. Expanded clones get a size class; other rows say once, few or many, or leave the size out.

CDR3 DNA: TGTGCCAGCTCACTCCAACAGGGTAATGGGGACGAGCAGTACTTC; CDR3 protein: CASSLQQGNGDEQYF; clone size: .; J gene: TRBJ2-7; D gene: .; V gene: TRBV18
CDR3 DNA: TGCGCCAGCAGCCGCGCAGGGGCTCACACCGGGGAGCTGTTTTTT; CDR3 protein: CASSRAGAHTGELFF; clone size: many; J gene: TRBJ2-2; D gene: .; V gene: TRBV5-1
CDR3 DNA: TGTGCCAGCACCCCTGGAATGGGGGCGATACTCGGGCAGTACTTC; CDR3 protein: CASTPGMGAILGQYF; clone size: .; J gene: TRBJ2-7; D gene: .; V gene: TRBV6-1
CDR3 DNA: TGTGCCAGCAGTCGTATGCCCGGGGAGCAGTTTTTT; CDR3 protein: CASSRMPGEQFF; clone size: .; J gene: TRBJ2-2; D gene: .; V gene: TRBV12-3/TRBV12-4
CDR3 DNA: TGCGCCAGCAGCCTGGCGGCAGGGGAAACAGATACGCAGTATTTT; CDR3 protein: CASSLAAGETDTQYF; clone size: .; J gene: TRBJ2-3; D gene: .; V gene: TRBV5-1
CDR3 DNA: TGTGCCAGCTGCTTAGGACAGGGTCAGTATTTC; CDR3 protein: CASCLGQGQYF; clone size: .; J gene: TRBJ2-7; D gene: TRBD1; V gene: TRBV13
CDR3 DNA: TGCGACCCGAACCCCGACAGCACAAAAGCCAAAAACATTCAGTACTTC; CDR3 protein: CDPNPDSTKAKNIQYF; clone size: .; J gene: TRBJ2-4; D gene: .; V gene: TRBV29-1
CDR3 DNA: TGTGCCAGCAGCATCCGGGCAGCAGATACGCAGTATTTT; CDR3 protein: CASSIRAADTQYF; clone size: medium-sized; J gene: TRBJ2-3; D gene: .; V gene: TRBV11-2
CDR3 DNA: TGCAGCGTTGAACCCCTGACTAGCGGGACATATAATAAGCAGTTCTTC; CDR3 protein: CSVEPLTSGTYNKQFF; clone size: .; J gene: TRBJ2-1; D gene: TRBD2; V gene: TRBV29-1
CDR3 DNA: TGTGCCAGCAGCCCAATGGGGGGACAGGGGTTCGGCAATGAAGCTCTCTTT; CDR3 protein: CASSPMGGQGFGNEALF; clone size: once; J gene: TRBJ1-1; D gene: TRBD1; V gene: TRBV11-2
CDR3 DNA: TGTGTCAGCAGCCATGAGCCGGGACAGGGCTACGAGCAGTACTTC; CDR3 protein: CVSSHEPGQGYEQYF; clone size: once; J gene: TRBJ2-7; D gene: TRBD1; V gene: TRBV4-2
CDR3 DNA: TGCAGCGTTGGTGGGAGGGCCACTGAAACGCAGTACTTC; CDR3 protein: CSVGGRATETQYF; clone size: .; J gene: TRBJ2-5; D gene: TRBD2; V gene: TRBV29-1
CDR3 DNA: TGTGACAACAGCTTAGTGGCGTTAGCGGGAACCGGGGAGCTGTTTTTT; CDR3 protein: CDNSLVALAGTGELFF; clone size: .; J gene: TRBJ2-2; D gene: TRBD2; V gene: TRBV11-2
CDR3 DNA: TGTGCCATCAGCCAGTCATACAGCCTAGAGACCCAGTACTTC; CDR3 protein: CAISQSYSLETQYF; clone size: .; J gene: TRBJ2-5; D gene: .; V gene: TRBV10-3
CDR3 DNA: TGTGCTAGCAGCGCATTCGAGTTAGCGGGTAACACCTACGAGCAGTACTTC; CDR3 protein: CASSAFELAGNTYEQYF; clone size: .; J gene: TRBJ2-7; D gene: TRBD2; V gene: TRBV5-6
CDR3 DNA: TGTGCTAGCGGCCGGGGACTAACAGAGACCCATTACTTC; CDR3 protein: CASGRGLTETHYF; clone size: .; J gene: TRBJ2-5; D gene: TRBD2; V gene: TRBV28
CDR3 DNA: TGTGCCAGCAGTTTTGGGGTTAAACAGCCCCAGCATTTT; CDR3 protein: CASSFGVKQPQHF; clone size: many; J gene: TRBJ1-5; D gene: .; V gene: TRBV12-3/TRBV12-4
CDR3 DNA: TGTGCCAGCAGTTACTCGAGCTCCGGGAATACCTACACCTTC; CDR3 protein: CASSYSSSGNTYTF; clone size: .; J gene: TRBJ1-2; D gene: .; V gene: TRBV6-5
CDR3 DNA: TGTGCCAGCAATCAATCTTGGGACTCTGGGAGCACCATATATTTT; CDR3 protein: CASNQSWDSGSTIYF; clone size: .; J gene: TRBJ1-3; D gene: .; V gene: TRBV6-5
CDR3 DNA: TGTCTCATCCAAGGTACCGATGAGCAGTTCTTC; CDR3 protein: CLIQGTDEQFF; clone size: .; J gene: TRBJ2-1; D gene: .; V gene: TRBV10-3
CDR3 DNA: TGTGCCAGCCCCCTGACAGGGAAGGGGGAAAAACTGTTTTTT; CDR3 protein: CASPLTGKGEKLFF; clone size: medium-sized; J gene: TRBJ1-4; D gene: TRBD1; V gene: TRBV4-2
CDR3 DNA: TGCAGTGCTAGTAAGGGAGTTAATGAAAAACTGTTTTTT; CDR3 protein: CSASKGVNEKLFF; clone size: many; J gene: TRBJ1-4; D gene: .; V gene: TRBV20-1
CDR3 DNA: TGTGCCACCAGCAGAGTGGCGGGCTCCTACGAGCGGTACTTC; CDR3 protein: CATSRVAGSYERYF; clone size: .; J gene: TRBJ2-7; D gene: .; V gene: TRBV15
CDR3 DNA: TGTGCCAGCAGTGACGCCGAGACAGGAGCCGTTGAAAAACTGTTTTTT; CDR3 protein: CASSDAETGAVEKLFF; clone size: .; J gene: TRBJ1-4; D gene: .; V gene: TRBV6-5
CDR3 DNA: TGTGCCAGGAGCGGCGGAGGAGTACAAGAGACCCAGTACTTC; CDR3 protein: CARSGGGVQETQYF; clone size: .; J gene: TRBJ2-5; D gene: .; V gene: TRBV7-3
CDR3 DNA: TGTGCCAGCAGCAAGGACCGGGACAGGGAACAAGAGACCCAGTACTTC; CDR3 protein: CASSKDRDREQETQYF; clone size: once; J gene: TRBJ2-5; D gene: TRBD1; V gene: TRBV5-4
CDR3 DNA: TGTGCCAGCAGCTTAATGGCGCTATCGGGAACCGGGGAGCAGTTTTTT; CDR3 protein: CASSLMALSGTGEQFF; clone size: .; J gene: TRBJ2-2; D gene: .; V gene: TRBV11-2
CDR3 DNA: TGTGCCAGCAGCCCGGGACAGGTAACTAGCAATCAGCCCCAGCATTTT; CDR3 protein: CASSPGQVTSNQPQHF; clone size: few; J gene: TRBJ1-5; D gene: TRBD1; V gene: TRBV5-8
CDR3 DNA: TGTGCCAGCAGCCAGACTAGCGTGTACAATGAGCAGTTCTTC; CDR3 protein: CASSQTSVYNEQFF; clone size: medium-sized; J gene: TRBJ2-1; D gene: TRBD2; V gene: TRBV11-2
CDR3 DNA: TGCAGCGTTGCTGACAGCAAAATCTATGGCTACACCTTC; CDR3 protein: CSVADSKIYGYTF; clone size: medium-sized; J gene: TRBJ1-2; D gene: .; V gene: TRBV29-1
CDR3 DNA: TGTGCCAGCAGTTTAAGGCAGGGGACGGATCAGCCCCAGCATTTT; CDR3 protein: CASSLRQGTDQPQHF; clone size: few; J gene: TRBJ1-5; D gene: .; V gene: TRBV28
CDR3 DNA: TGTGCAAGCAGCTTAGCGGAGGCCTACATTGAGCAGTTCTTC; CDR3 protein: CASSLAEAYIEQFF; clone size: .; J gene: TRBJ2-1; D gene: .; V gene: TRBV7-8
CDR3 DNA: TGTGCCAGCATTAAAAGGGACAGGGGAACCGAGCAGCTCTTC; CDR3 protein: CASIKRDRGTEQLF; clone size: .; J gene: TRBJ2-1; D gene: TRBD1; V gene: TRBV6-5
CDR3 DNA: TGCAGCGTTGTGCCGGCGGGATTAGGCTACACCTTC; CDR3 protein: CSVVPAGLGYTF; clone size: .; J gene: TRBJ1-2; D gene: .; V gene: TRBV29-1
CDR3 DNA: TGTGCCAGTATCGGCAGGGGGCACGACAATGAGCAGTTCTTC; CDR3 protein: CASIGRGHDNEQFF; clone size: .; J gene: TRBJ2-1; D gene: TRBD1; V gene: TRBV19
CDR3 DNA: TGTGTCAGTAGTCCTTACGGCGGGGAGTTGTTTTTT; CDR3 protein: CVSSPYGGELFF; clone size: .; J gene: TRBJ2-2; D gene: .; V gene: TRBV11-3
CDR3 DNA: TGCAGCTTTGGGAGAGGCACTTATGGCTACACCTTC; CDR3 protein: CSFGRGTYGYTF; clone size: .; J gene: TRBJ1-2; D gene: .; V gene: TRBV29-1
CDR3 DNA: TGCACCAGTAGCCAACGGAGCGGACAGGGGGACCAAGAGACCCAGTACTTC; CDR3 protein: CTSSQRSGQGDQETQYF; clone size: .; J gene: TRBJ2-5; D gene: TRBD1; V gene: TRBV4-1
CDR3 DNA: TGTGCCAGCAGCTATCGACAGGGCACTGAAGCTTTCTTT; CDR3 protein: CASSYRQGTEAFF; clone size: .; J gene: TRBJ1-1; D gene: TRBD1; V gene: TRBV7-9
CDR3 DNA: TGTGCCAGTAGCTTAGAACAATGCGGTGAAGCTTTCTTT; CDR3 protein: CASSLEQCGEAFF; clone size: .; J gene: TRBJ1-1; D gene: .; V gene: TRBV7-9
CDR3 DNA: TGTGCCAGCAGCTTGTGGGAGTCCCGCACAGATACGCAGTATTTT; CDR3 protein: CASSLWESRTDTQYF; clone size: once; J gene: TRBJ2-3; D gene: .; V gene: TRBV7-2
CDR3 DNA: TGTGCCAGCGTCGATAGGTCGGGCGATGAGCAGTTCTTC; CDR3 protein: CASVDRSGDEQFF; clone size: .; J gene: TRBJ2-1; D gene: .; V gene: TRBV7-9
CDR3 DNA: TGCGCCGGCAGCCTCAACGACCAAGATACGCAGTATTTT; CDR3 protein: CAGSLNDQDTQYF; clone size: .; J gene: TRBJ2-3; D gene: .; V gene: TRBV5-1
CDR3 DNA: TGTGCCGGCAGTGCCCTCTCCACCTGGGGGGGCGATGAGCAGTTCTTC; CDR3 protein: CAGSALSTWGGDEQFF; clone size: .; J gene: TRBJ2-1; D gene: .; V gene: TRBV6-1
CDR3 DNA: TGCGCCAGCAGTGAGCTAGCGCCGGGGGAGCTGTTTTTT; CDR3 protein: CASSELAPGELFF; clone size: medium-sized; J gene: TRBJ2-2; D gene: .; V gene: TRBV10-1
CDR3 DNA: TGTGCCAGCAGCTTAGTAACAAGCAACACCGGGGAGCTGTTTTTT; CDR3 protein: CASSLVTSNTGELFF; clone size: many; J gene: TRBJ2-2; D gene: .; V gene: TRBV13
CDR3 DNA: TGTAGCGTTGAACAGGGGGCCACTGGAGCTTTCTTT; CDR3 protein: CSVEQGATGAFF; clone size: .; J gene: TRBJ1-1; D gene: TRBD1; V gene: TRBV29-1